This T cell receptor beta chain comes out of a study of T cell responses to AZD1222 COVID-19 vaccine. Germline V CDR1 and CDR2: LNHDA, SQIVND (reference sequence). The CDR3 is 15 amino acids. V shed 6 bases and J shed 0 bases, with 12 bases lying between them. Produced via immunoSEQ multiplex PCR; TCRdb's table is partial and in-frame only. Of approximately 150,000 clones in the sample, roughly 90% were seen once. The chain couples TRBV19 to TRBJ1-5, with D possibly being TRBD1 (6 bases). The source was peripheral blood, collected 28 days after the second AZD1222 dose. The TCR comes from an adult who received the AZD1222 COVID-19 vaccine. The CDR3 DNA reads as TGTGCCAGTAGCGATACAGGGTTTAGCAATCAGCCCCAGCATTTT. This translates into CASSDTGFSNQPQHF. The variable domain in full, with the rest retrieved from reference TRBV19 and TRBJ1-5, is DGGITQSPKYLFRKEGQNVTLSCEQNLNHDAMYWYRQDPGQGLRLIYYSQIVNDFQKGDIAEGYSVSREKKESFPLTVTSAQKNPTAFYLCASSDTGFSNQPQHFGDGTRLSIL.